A selection of T cell receptor beta chains follows, all from one sample in a study of PD-1 blockade in classical Hodgkin lymphoma. The data were produced by immunoSEQ multiplex PCR, yet TCRdb's version contains in-frame clones alone and is incomplete. This sample has about 12,000 clones, with roughly 80% found just once. The specimen comprised CD4+ T cells from blood, sampled before the fourth cycle of nivolumab. The receptors originated from a human donor with classical Hodgkin lymphoma. The CDR3 runs from the conserved cysteine through the conserved F or W. D genes are given only for firm matches. Where a row states a size, it is once, few, many or the class of an expanded clone; other rows omit it.

TRBD2 | once | TRBJ2-5 | TRBV9 | TGTGCCAGCAGCGTAGAAACTAGCGGGGAGACCCAGTACTTC | CASSVETSGETQYF
TRBD1 | NA | TRBJ2-2 | TRBV5-1 | TGCGCCAGCAGCAGACAGGGAGATTACACCGGGGAGCTGTTTTTT | CASSRQGDYTGELFF
TRBD2 | NA | TRBJ2-1 | TRBV4-2 | TGTGCCAGCAGCCTGAAGAGCGGGATTGAGCAGTTCTTC | CASSLKSGIEQFF
NA | once | TRBJ2-3 | TRBV7-2 | TGTGCCAGCAGCCTCAGACATGCAGATACGCAGTATTTT | CASSLRHADTQYF
TRBD1 | NA | TRBJ2-6 | TRBV5-1 | TGCGCCAGCAGCTTGGAAGCTGCAGGGGGCTCTGGGGCCAACGTCCTGACTTTC | CASSLEAAGGSGANVLTF
NA | NA | TRBJ1-5 | TRBV19 | TGTGCCAGTAGTATAGATACTTGGAGTCAGCCCCAGCATTTT | CASSIDTWSQPQHF
TRBD2 | NA | TRBJ2-2 | TRBV4-3 | TGCGCCAGCAGCCAAGTAGAACCTAGCGGGAGGGCCAACGGGGAGCTGTTTTTT | CASSQVEPSGRANGELFF
NA | NA | TRBJ2-7 | TRBV10-1 | TGCGCCAGCAGTGGAGATTGGGGCCTAGTCCCCTACGAGCAGTACTTC | CASSGDWGLVPYEQYF
NA | NA | TRBJ1-2 | TRBV5-4 | TGTGCCAGCAGCTTTCCCCGGGAGGACTATGGCTACACCTTC | CASSFPREDYGYTF
TRBD1 | NA | TRBJ2-5 | TRBV5-1 | TGCGCCAGCAGCCCAGGACAGGGGGTTTGGGGAGCCCAGTACTTC | CASSPGQGVWGAQYF
NA | NA | TRBJ1-2 | TRBV7-6 | TGTGCCAGCACCTTAAGACCTTTAGACATAAAGGGCTACACCTTC | CASTLRPLDIKGYTF
NA | NA | TRBJ2-6 | TRBV10-3 | TGTGCCATCAGTGACACTAACCTCAGGGTACGGTCTGGGGCCAACGTCCTGACTTTC | CAISDTNLRVRSGANVLTF
TRBD2 | NA | TRBJ2-2 | TRBV7-8 | TGTGCCAGCAGCCTTCGACTAGCGCGGAACACCGGGGAGCTGTTTTTT | CASSLRLARNTGELFF
NA | NA | TRBJ1-1 | TRBV28 | TGTGCCAGCAGTTTAGGGGGAAACACTGAAGCTTTCTTT | CASSLGGNTEAFF
TRBD2 | NA | TRBJ2-5 | TRBV7-2 | TGTGCCAGCAGCTCGCCGGGACTAGCGGGAGCGCCGATCAAAGAGACCCAGTACTTC | CASSSPGLAGAPIKETQYF
NA | NA | TRBJ2-1 | TRBV28 | TGTGCCAGCAGAAGGGAACGGTCCAACTCCTACAATGAGCAGTTCTTC | CASRRERSNSYNEQFF
TRBD2 | NA | TRBJ2-5 | TRBV7-8 | TGTGCCAGCAGCTTAGCAACCGGGACTAAGGAAGAGACCCAGTACTTC | CASSLATGTKEETQYF
NA | NA | TRBJ2-2 | TRBV7-2 | TGTGCCAGCAGCTTACCTACACCCGGGGAGCTGTTTTTT | CASSLPTPGELFF
NA | NA | TRBJ2-7 | TRBV5-1 | TGCGCCAGCAGCTTGGCGCGCAGGGGTCTCGGTGAGCAGTACTTC | CASSLARRGLGEQYF
TRBD1 | NA | TRBJ1-1 | TRBV10-3 | TGTGCCATCAGTGGCGGGACAGGGGATGAAGCTTTCTTT | CAISGGTGDEAFF
NA | NA | TRBJ2-4 | TRBV6-5 | TGTGCCAGCAGACCTTGGCAAAACATTCAGTACTTC | CASRPWQNIQYF
NA | NA | TRBJ2-7 | TRBV2 | TGTGCCAGCAGTGAAGAATCCGACGAGCAGTACTTC | CASSEESDEQYF
NA | NA | TRBJ2-7 | TRBV19 | TGTGCCAGTAGTATAACAGGGACTCCCTCCTACGAGCAGTACTTC | CASSITGTPSYEQYF
NA | NA | TRBJ2-1 | TRBV28 | TGTGCCAGCAGTTTACCTCACTACAATGAGCAGTTCTTC | CASSLPHYNEQFF
NA | few | TRBJ2-6 | TRBV10-3 | TGTGCCGCCGGGGAAGCTGGGGCCAACGTCCTGACTTTC | CAAGEAGANVLTF
TRBD1 | NA | TRBJ1-3 | TRBV19 | TGTGCCAGTAGTGGTTCCGGGACAGCTATCACTGGAAACACCATATATTTT | CASSGSGTAITGNTIYF
NA | NA | TRBJ2-5 | TRBV28 | TGTGCCAGCAGTTTATCCCTAGGTCGGCAGACCCAGTACTTC | CASSLSLGRQTQYF
NA | NA | TRBJ1-1 | TRBV7-2 | TGTGCCAGCAGCCCTTTAGGGGGAACTGAAGCTTTCTTT | CASSPLGGTEAFF
TRBD2 | few | TRBJ2-1 | TRBV5-1 | TGCGCCAGCAGCTGGTCCGGGACTAACTACAATGAGCAGTTCTTC | CASSWSGTNYNEQFF
NA | NA | TRBJ2-1 | TRBV7-6 | TGTGCCAGCAGCTTAGTTGGGGGAGTAGCGGAACCATCCTACAATGAGCAGTTCTTC | CASSLVGGVAEPSYNEQFF
NA | NA | TRBJ2-1 | TRBV23-1 | TGCGCCAGCAGCCCAAGGGTCCGGGACATCGACGACAATGAGCAGTTCTTC | CASSPRVRDIDDNEQFF
NA | NA | TRBJ2-7 | TRBV5-1 | TGCGCCAGCAGCCGCACGGGAAGATCCTACGAGCAGTACTTC | CASSRTGRSYEQYF
TRBD2 | NA | TRBJ2-7 | TRBV10-3 | TGTGCCATCAGTGCTTCTCCGGGCGGGAGGATCGTGGAGCAGTACTTC | CAISASPGGRIVEQYF
TRBD1 | NA | TRBJ2-2 | TRBV19 | TGTGCCTCAAGATCCGTCACAGGGGTTTTGAACACCGGGGAGCTGTTTTTT | CASRSVTGVLNTGELFF
NA | NA | TRBJ1-5 | TRBV5-6 | TGTGCCAGCAGCTTTCGGGACCTGAATCAGCCCCAGCATTTT | CASSFRDLNQPQHF
TRBD2 | NA | TRBJ2-1 | TRBV7-2 | TGTGCCAGCAAGCTTGAACTAGCGGGGGACAATGAGCAGTTCTTC | CASKLELAGDNEQFF
NA | NA | TRBJ2-7 | TRBV5-1 | TGCGCCAGCTCTCTAGTAATGGGCGAGCAGTACTTC | CASSLVMGEQYF
NA | NA | TRBJ1-5 | TRBV28 | TGTGCCAGCAGTTTTAAGGATCGCAATCAGCCCCAGCATTTT | CASSFKDRNQPQHF
NA | NA | TRBJ1-5 | TRBV7-9 | TGTGCCAGCAGCTTCTCAGACAGTGGGTTTGGTTATAGCAATCAGCCCCAGCATTTT | CASSFSDSGFGYSNQPQHF
NA | NA | TRBJ1-1 | TRBV30 | TGTGCCTGGAGTGTACCATATATATGGGGCCGGGGAGCTTTCTTT | CAWSVPYIWGRGAFF
TRBD1 | NA | TRBJ1-2 | TRBV6-5 | TGTGCCAGCAGGCAGACAGGGAATCATGGCTACACCTTC | CASRQTGNHGYTF
NA | few | TRBJ2-1 | TRBV5-6 | TGTGCCAGCAGCCCCGGACAGGGAGGGGTTGGTGAGCAGTTCTTC | CASSPGQGGVGEQFF
NA | once | TRBJ2-7 | TRBV30 | TGTGCCTGGAGTGTAAACCACCTCTACGAGCAGTACTTC | CAWSVNHLYEQYF
NA | NA | TRBJ1-6 | TRBV4-3 | TGCGCCAGCAGCCAAGAGGGGACGGCTCATAATTCACCCCTCCACTTT | CASSQEGTAHNSPLHF
NA | few | TRBJ1-6 | TRBV15 | TGTGCCACCAGCAACAGGGTACGGGACATTCTCCACTTT | CATSNRVRDILHF
NA | few | TRBJ2-1 | TRBV5-1 | TGCGCCAGCAGTCCGGGGAGCTCCTACAATGAGCAGTTCTTC | CASSPGSSYNEQFF
NA | NA | TRBJ2-7 | TRBV4-3 | TGCGCCAGCAGCCAAGATGTCAGGGTATGGTACGAGCAGTACTTC | CASSQDVRVWYEQYF
NA | NA | TRBJ1-2 | TRBV30 | TGTGCCTGGAGCCTGGGCTATGGCTACACCTTC | CAWSLGYGYTF
NA | NA | TRBJ2-7 | TRBV7-2 | TGTGCCAGCAGCTTATTCGGGGGCACCTACGAGCAGTACTTC | CASSLFGGTYEQYF
NA | NA | TRBJ2-1 | TRBV19 | TGTGCCAGTACCCTAAGAGTGCGGTTCTACAATGAGCAGTTCTTC | CASTLRVRFYNEQFF
NA | NA | TRBJ1-5 | TRBV2 | TGTGCCAGCAGTGACACAGCTAGCAATCAGCCCCAGCATTTT | CASSDTASNQPQHF
TRBD2 | once | TRBJ2-1 | TRBV28 | TGTGCCAGCAGTTTGCGGACTAGCGAGCAGTTCTTC | CASSLRTSEQFF
NA | few | TRBJ1-2 | TRBV7-9 | TGTGCCAGCAGCTTACCAAAGACAGGATTAGTCTATGGCTACACCTTC | CASSLPKTGLVYGYTF
NA | NA | TRBJ2-5 | TRBV5-1 | TGCGCCAGCAGCTTGGGGGGGCACCAAGAGACCCAGTACTTC | CASSLGGHQETQYF
NA | NA | TRBJ2-1 | TRBV5-1 | TGCGCCAGCAGCCCAAACCCATATGAGCAGTTCTTC | CASSPNPYEQFF
NA | NA | TRBJ1-6 | TRBV2 | TGTGCCAGCAGTGACGAGGGGGGCAATTCACCCCTCCACTTT | CASSDEGGNSPLHF
TRBD1 | NA | TRBJ2-1 | TRBV28 | TGTGCCAGCACGACCGGGACAGGGGGTACCCATGAGCAGTTCTTC | CASTTGTGGTHEQFF
TRBD1 | few | TRBJ1-1 | TRBV28 | TGTGCCAGCAGCTCGACAGGGTGGGCCACTGAAGCTTTCTTT | CASSSTGWATEAFF
NA | NA | TRBJ2-3 | TRBV5-1 | TGCGCCAGCAGAGAGAGAAGTACAGATACGCAGTATTTT | CASRERSTDTQYF
TRBD1 | NA | TRBJ2-3 | TRBV28 | TGTGCCAGCAGGGAGGACAGGAGCAACACAGATACGCAGTATTTT | CASREDRSNTDTQYF